Below, 13 T cell receptor beta chains from the same sample are listed, as sequenced in a study of blood T cell repertoires in COVID-19. TCRdb keeps only in-frame clones here, not all; method: immunoSEQ multiplex PCR. The repertoire consists of around 200,000 clones, with about 86% occurring once and the leading ten covering around 21%. Sequencing input: peripheral blood. Source of these receptors: a man between 65 and 79 years old with active or convalescent COVID-19.

This chain links TRBV6-2 or TRBV6-3 with TRBJ2-7, with a weak D call TRBD2 (5 bases). The CDR3 spans 15 residues. The germline V gene has CDR1 MNHEY and CDR2 SVGEGT. V lost 4 bases, J lost 0 bases, and 13 bases lay in between. CDR3 sequence reads: CASSWTGTSSYEQYF. In DNA form, the CDR3 reads TGTGCCAGCAGTTGGACGGGAACTAGCTCCTACGAGCAGTACTTC.

CDR3 nucleotides: TGCGCCAGCAGGGTGGGACAGGGGGCCAACGAGCAGTACTTC. It specifies CASRVGQGANEQYF. The chain carries TRBV5-1 and TRBJ2-7, with 12 bases matching TRBD1. V shed 5 bases and J 5 bases; nucleotides not matched to a gene: 5. This CDR3 region has 14 residues. Germline V gene sequence: CDR1 SGHRS, CDR2 YFSETQ.

This clone was detected a few times. The chain recombines TRBV7-9 with TRBJ1-2; the D is unclear. Germline V gene data show CDR1 as SEHNR and CDR2 as FQNEAQ (reference sequence). CDR3 length equals 12 residues. Trimming took off 7 bases at V and 4 bases at J, with 10 bases between the two ends. The CDR3 bases are TGTGCCAGCACCTCGGTTCGCTATGGCTACACCTTC. Protein sequence: CASTSVRYGYTF.

The chain's CDR3 is CASSLSSGLTGELFF. The CDR3 bases are TGTGCCAGCAGCTTATCAAGCGGGCTGACCGGGGAGCTGTTTTTT. The chain carries TRBV11-3 and TRBJ2-2; TRBD2 is a possible D gene (6 bases). V was cut by 2 bases and J by 5 bases, with 12 bases left in between. Germline V gene sequence: CDR1 SGHNT, CDR2 YENEEA. The CDR3 spans 15 residues.

This clone appeared a single time. The chain carries TRBV18 and TRBJ1-5, with a possible D match to TRBD1 (5 bases). V was clipped by 6 bases and J by 6 bases, with 15 bases between them. Germline lookup yields CDR1 KGHSH and CDR2 LQKENI. The CDR3 contains 14 residues. CDR3 loop: CASSPQGGSQPQHF. CDR3 DNA: TGTGCCAGCTCTCCTCAGGGTGGAAGTCAGCCCCAGCATTTT.

The table lists this clone with a count of one. The chain combines TRBV27 with TRBJ2-4; no firm D call. CDR1 MNHEY and CDR2 SMNVEV come from the germline V gene (reference sequence). V lost 2 bases, J lost 0 bases, and 11 bases lay in between. The CDR3 runs 16 residues. The CDR3 here is CASSLGRHLAKNIQYF. In DNA form, the CDR3 reads TGTGCCAGCAGTTTAGGCAGACACCTAGCCAAAAACATTCAGTACTTC.

The chain is built from TRBV7-3 and TRBJ2-3; 8 positions match TRBD2. V shed 5 bases and J 0 bases; nucleotides not matched to a gene: 7. CDR3 size: 16 residues. Germline values: CDR1 SGHTA, CDR2 FQGTGA. The chain's CDR3 is CASSQGLAPSTDTQYF. Written as DNA, the CDR3 is TGTGCCAGCAGCCAAGGACTAGCTCCTAGCACAGATACGCAGTATTTT.

As to this clone: The same CDR3 can be traced to other DNA sequences in this sample. The chain combines TRBV2 with TRBJ2-7, with 9 bases that match TRBD1. The CDR3 sequence is 12 residues long. Germline V CDR1 and CDR2: SNHLY, FYNNEI. The ends lost 9 bases at V and 2 bases at J; junction bases unmatched: 2. CDR3 amino acids: CASRDRAYEQYF. The CDR3 nucleotides are TGTGCCAGTCGGGACAGGGCCTACGAGCAGTACTTC.

This clone was seen more than once but under ten times. The CDR3 nucleotides are TGTGCCAGTAGTATTCGCGGTGGGTCCTACAATGAGCAGTTCTTC. Protein sequence: CASSIRGGSYNEQFF. V and J are TRBV19 and TRBJ2-1; D unresolved. This CDR3 contains 15 residues. Germline V gene sequence: CDR1 LNHDA, CDR2 SQIVND (reference sequence). Trimming cost V 3 bases and J 1 base, with 10 bases left between them. Looking up the rest from reference TRBV19 and TRBJ2-1 gives the full variable domain: DGGITQSPKYLFRKEGQNVTLSCEQNLNHDAMYWYRQDPGQGLRLIYYSQIVNDFQKGDIAEGYSVSREKKESFPLTVTSAQKNPTAFYLCASSIRGGSYNEQFFGPGTRLTVL.

The chain links TRBV18 to TRBJ1-2; 12 bases are a match to TRBD1. Trimming at V came to 3 bases and at J to 6 bases, leaving 5 bases not matched to a gene. The CDR3 contains 15 residues. Per the germline V gene, CDR1 is KGHSH and CDR2 is LQKENI. The CDR3 coding sequence is TGTGCCAGCTCACCCCGGGACAGGGGGCGTGATGGCTACACCTTC. The encoded protein is CASSPRDRGRDGYTF.

The V gene is TRBV7-2, the J gene TRBJ1-2, with D uncertain. The germline V gene has CDR1 SGHTA and CDR2 FQGNSA. This CDR3 region has 14 residues. Trimming cost V 1 base and J 0 bases, with 6 bases left between them. The CDR3 loop reads CASSLGGANYGYTF. The CDR3 coding sequence is TGTGCCAGCAGCTTAGGCGGTGCTAACTATGGCTACACCTTC.

This chain links TRBV5-4 with TRBJ2-6; 9 bases map to TRBD1. The CDR3 consists of 17 residues. CDR1 and CDR2 from the germline V gene are SGHNT and YYREEE (reference sequence). J was trimmed by 1 base and V by 4 bases; bases with no gene match: 6. CDR3 in DNA: TGTGCCAGCAGCCCAGGGACAGGGAGGTCTGGGGCCAACGTCCTGACTTTC. It specifies CASSPGTGRSGANVLTF.

The genes are TRBV6-1 and TRBJ1-2; D might be TRBD1 (5 bases). Trimming removed 2 bases from V and 4 bases from J, with 8 bases in between. Germline V CDR1 and CDR2: MNHNS, SASEGT. The length of the CDR3 is 13 residues. Written as DNA, the CDR3 is TGTGCCAGCAGTGAATCGACAGTCTATGGCTACACCTTC. Protein sequence: CASSESTVYGYTF.